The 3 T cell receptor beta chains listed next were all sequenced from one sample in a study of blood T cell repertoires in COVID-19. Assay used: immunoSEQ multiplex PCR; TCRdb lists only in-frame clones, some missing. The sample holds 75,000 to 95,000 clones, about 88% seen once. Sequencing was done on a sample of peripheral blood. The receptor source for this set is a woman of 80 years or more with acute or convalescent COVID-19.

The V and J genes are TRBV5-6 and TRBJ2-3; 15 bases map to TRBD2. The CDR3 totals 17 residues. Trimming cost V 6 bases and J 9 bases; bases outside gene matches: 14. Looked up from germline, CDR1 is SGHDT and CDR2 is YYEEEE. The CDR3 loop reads CASIGLAGGPSMGTQYF. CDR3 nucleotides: TGTGCCAGCATTGGACTAGCGGGAGGGCCCTCAATGGGGACGCAGTATTTT.

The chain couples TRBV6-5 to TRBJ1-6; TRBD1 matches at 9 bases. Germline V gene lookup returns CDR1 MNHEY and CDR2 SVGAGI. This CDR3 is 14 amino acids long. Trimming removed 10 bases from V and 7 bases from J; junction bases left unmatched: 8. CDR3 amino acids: CATLGTGRNSPLHF. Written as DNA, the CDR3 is TGTGCCACCTTAGGGACAGGGCGGAATTCACCCCTCCACTTT.

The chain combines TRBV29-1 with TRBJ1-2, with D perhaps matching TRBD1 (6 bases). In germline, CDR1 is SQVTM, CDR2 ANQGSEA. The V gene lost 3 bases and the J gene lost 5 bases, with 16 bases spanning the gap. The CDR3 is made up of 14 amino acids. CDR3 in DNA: TGCAGCGTTGATATTTCCCCCACAGGGTATGGCTACACCTTC. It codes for CSVDISPTGYGYTF.